This TCR beta chain was observed in a study of vaccination effects on CD4 cells after COVID-19. Looking at the study overall: All study participants received two doses of BNT162b2 or mRNA-1273 vaccine.

A note on this clone: What it recognizes is unknown.

ViraFEST assay sequencing came after antigen-specific CD4+ T cells were expanded with viral peptide pools. CD4+ T cell isolation took place after approximately 11 days of culture. Testing of the vaccine recipients showed negative nucleocapsid antibodies and no prior SARS-CoV-2 infection. Cultures got half-medium changes with IL-2 on days 3 and 7. Whole-study findings and limits: Healthy vaccinees showed cross-reactivity with common cold coronaviruses in only 1 of 255 vaccine-induced clones. Late after vaccination, infection- and vaccine-induced clones showed marked clonal contraction.

Assay used: immunoSEQ multiplex PCR; TCRdb lists only in-frame clones, some missing. The data hold tens of thousands of clones, with approximately 75% observed a single time. The length of the CDR3 is 13 residues. The germline V gene has CDR1 WNHNN and CDR2 SYGVQD (reference sequence). The V gene is TRBV10-1, the J gene TRBJ1-3; D unresolved. The clonotype comes from a human donor who received a COVID-19 vaccine. Specimen: CD4+ T cells from PBMCs cultured with HCoV-NL63 spike peptides, collected before COVID-19 vaccination. The CDR3 is CAVMESSGNTIYF. The CDR3 DNA reads TGCGCGGTAATGGAGAGCTCTGGAAACACCATATATTTT.